This TCR beta chain was sequenced for a study of shared clonotypes between healthy human individuals. Across the whole study: The study enrolled a couple of women and three men aged 18 to 49.

Assay: immunoSEQ multiplex PCR; the TCRdb copy retains only in-frame clones and omits some. The sample has some 2,400,000 clones, more than 90% seen once. V shed 7 bases, J shed 7 bases, and the junction held 9 bases outside the gene matches. This CDR3 region has 14 residues. Germline loops: CDR1 MNHEY, CDR2 SMNVEV (reference sequence). The clonotype was recovered from a man between 18 and 35 years old in good health. Specimen: naive CD4+ T cells sorted from blood. Subset denoted: CD45RA+ positively selected. The V call is TRBV27, the J call TRBJ1-1; 10 nucleotides agree with TRBD1. The CDR3 is CASTRTGGYSEAFF. In nucleotides, the CDR3 is TGTGCCAGCACTCGGACAGGGGGGTACAGTGAAGCTTTCTTT.